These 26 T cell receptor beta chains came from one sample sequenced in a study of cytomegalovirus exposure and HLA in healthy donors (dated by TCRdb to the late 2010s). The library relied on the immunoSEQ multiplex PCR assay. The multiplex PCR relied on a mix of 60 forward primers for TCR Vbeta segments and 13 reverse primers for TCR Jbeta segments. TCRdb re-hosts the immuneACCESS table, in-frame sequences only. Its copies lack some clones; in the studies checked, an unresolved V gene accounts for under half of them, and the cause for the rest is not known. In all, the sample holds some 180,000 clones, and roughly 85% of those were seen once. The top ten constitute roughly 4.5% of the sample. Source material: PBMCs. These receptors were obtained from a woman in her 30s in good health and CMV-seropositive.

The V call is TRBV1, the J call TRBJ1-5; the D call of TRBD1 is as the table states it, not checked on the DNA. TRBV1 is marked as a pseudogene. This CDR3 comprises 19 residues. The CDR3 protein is CTSSQASRTGGSPDQPQHF. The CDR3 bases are TGCACCAGCAGCCAGGCCTCCCGGACAGGAGGTTCCCCCGATCAGCCCCAGCATTTT.

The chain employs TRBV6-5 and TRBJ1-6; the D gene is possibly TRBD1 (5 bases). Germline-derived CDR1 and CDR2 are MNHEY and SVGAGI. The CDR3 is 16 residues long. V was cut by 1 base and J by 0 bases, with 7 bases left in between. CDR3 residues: CASSYFDSSYNSPLHF. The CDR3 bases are TGTGCCAGCAGTTACTTTGACAGCTCCTATAATTCACCCCTCCACTTT.

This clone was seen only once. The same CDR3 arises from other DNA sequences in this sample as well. CDR3 sequence (DNA): TGCGCCAGCAGCCAGGAGACTAGCGGGTCCTACGAGCAGTACTTC. Residues: CASSQETSGSYEQYF. This chain links TRBV4-1 with TRBJ2-7; TRBD2 aligns across 10 bases. V gave up 3 bases and J gave up 1 base; unmatched junction bases: 3. Germline lookup yields CDR1 MGHRA and CDR2 YSYEKL. This CDR3 comprises 15 residues.

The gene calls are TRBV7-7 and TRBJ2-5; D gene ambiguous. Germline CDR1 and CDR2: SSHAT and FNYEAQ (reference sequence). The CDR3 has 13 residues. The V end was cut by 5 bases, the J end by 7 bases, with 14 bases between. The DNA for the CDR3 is TGTGCCAGCAGCGAGTATCGCACGGGGACCCAGTACTTC. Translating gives CASSEYRTGTQYF.

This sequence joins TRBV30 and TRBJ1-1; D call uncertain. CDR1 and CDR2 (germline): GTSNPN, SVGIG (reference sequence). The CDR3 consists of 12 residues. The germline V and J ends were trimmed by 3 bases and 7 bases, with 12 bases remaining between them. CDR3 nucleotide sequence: TGTGCCTGGAGCCCGAGGGTTGGTGAAGCTTTCTTT. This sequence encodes CAWSPRVGEAFF.

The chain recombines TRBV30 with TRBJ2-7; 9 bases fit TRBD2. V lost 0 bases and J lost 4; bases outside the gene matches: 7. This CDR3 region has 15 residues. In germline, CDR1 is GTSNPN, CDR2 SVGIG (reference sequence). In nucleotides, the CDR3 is TGTGCCTGGAGTGTAATTAGCGGGAGTGATTACGAGCAGTACTTC. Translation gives CAWSVISGSDYEQYF.

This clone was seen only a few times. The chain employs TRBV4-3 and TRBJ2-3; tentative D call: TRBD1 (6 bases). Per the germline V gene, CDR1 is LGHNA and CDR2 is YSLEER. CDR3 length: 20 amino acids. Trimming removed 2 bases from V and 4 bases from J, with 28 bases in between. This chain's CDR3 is CASSQFRRKVGPGAADTQYF. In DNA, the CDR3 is TGCGCCAGCAGCCAATTCAGGCGGAAGGTGGGTCCAGGGGCGGCAGATACGCAGTATTTT.

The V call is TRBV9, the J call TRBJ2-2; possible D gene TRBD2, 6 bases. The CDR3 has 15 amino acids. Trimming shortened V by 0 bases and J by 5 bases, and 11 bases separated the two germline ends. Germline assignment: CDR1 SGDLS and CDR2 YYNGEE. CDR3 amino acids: CASSVAAGGTGELFF. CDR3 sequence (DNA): TGTGCCAGCAGCGTAGCAGCGGGTGGGACCGGGGAGCTGTTTTTT.

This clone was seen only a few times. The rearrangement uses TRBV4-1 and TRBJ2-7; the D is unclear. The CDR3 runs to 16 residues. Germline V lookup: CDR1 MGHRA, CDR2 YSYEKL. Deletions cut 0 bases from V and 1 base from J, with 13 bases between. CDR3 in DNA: TGCGCCAGCAGCCAAGATGTGCCAGGCCCTTCCTACGAGCAGTACTTC. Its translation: CASSQDVPGPSYEQYF.

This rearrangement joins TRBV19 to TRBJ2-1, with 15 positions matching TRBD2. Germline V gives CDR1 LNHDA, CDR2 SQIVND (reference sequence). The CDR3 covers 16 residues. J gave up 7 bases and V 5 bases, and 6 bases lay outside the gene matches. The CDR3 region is CASSAGLAGGLNEQFF. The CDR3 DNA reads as TGTGCCAGTAGTGCCGGACTAGCGGGGGGGCTAAATGAGCAGTTCTTC.

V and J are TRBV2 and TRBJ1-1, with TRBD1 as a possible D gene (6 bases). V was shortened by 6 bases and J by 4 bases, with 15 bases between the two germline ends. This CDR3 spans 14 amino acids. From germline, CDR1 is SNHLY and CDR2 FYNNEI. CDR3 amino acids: CASSNGQFGTEAFF. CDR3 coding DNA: TGTGCCAGCAGCAATGGACAGTTTGGCACTGAAGCTTTCTTT. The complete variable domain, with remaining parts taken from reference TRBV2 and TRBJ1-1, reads EPEVTQTPSHQVTQMGQEVILRCVPISNHLYFYWYRQILGQKVEFLVSFYNNEISEKSEIFDDQFSVERPDGSNFTLKIRSTKLEDSAMYFCASSNGQFGTEAFFGQGTRLTVV.

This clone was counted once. Here the CDR3 reads CASSFGGLGNQPQHF. Written as DNA, the CDR3 is TGTGCCAGCAGTTTTGGAGGGTTAGGCAATCAGCCCCAGCATTTT. The chain combines TRBV27 with TRBJ1-5; unclear D gene. V was shortened by 3 bases and J by 2 bases, with 11 bases between the two germline ends. Germline CDR1 reads MNHEY; CDR2 reads SMNVEV (reference sequence). The CDR3 is 15 residues long.

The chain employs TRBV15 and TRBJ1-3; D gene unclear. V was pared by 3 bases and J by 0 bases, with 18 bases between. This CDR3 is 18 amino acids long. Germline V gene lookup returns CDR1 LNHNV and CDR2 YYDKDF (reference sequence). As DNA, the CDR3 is TGTGCCACCAGCAGGAGACTATTAACCCTCAGCTCTGGAAACACCATATATTTT. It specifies CATSRRLLTLSSGNTIYF.

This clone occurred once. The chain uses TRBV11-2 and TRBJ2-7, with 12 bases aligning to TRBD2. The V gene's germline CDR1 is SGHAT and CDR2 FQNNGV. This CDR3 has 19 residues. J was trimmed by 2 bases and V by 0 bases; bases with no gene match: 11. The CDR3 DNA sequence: TGTGCCAGCAGCTTAGATTCAAGAAGGACTAGCGGGGAACCCTACGAGCAGTACTTC. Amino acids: CASSLDSRRTSGEPYEQYF.

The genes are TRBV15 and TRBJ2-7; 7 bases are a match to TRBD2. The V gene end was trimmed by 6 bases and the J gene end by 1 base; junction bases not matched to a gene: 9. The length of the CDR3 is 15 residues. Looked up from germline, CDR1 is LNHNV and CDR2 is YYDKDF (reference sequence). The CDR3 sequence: CATRGRSSGSYEQYF. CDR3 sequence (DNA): TGTGCCACCAGAGGTAGGTCTAGCGGATCCTACGAGCAGTACTTC.

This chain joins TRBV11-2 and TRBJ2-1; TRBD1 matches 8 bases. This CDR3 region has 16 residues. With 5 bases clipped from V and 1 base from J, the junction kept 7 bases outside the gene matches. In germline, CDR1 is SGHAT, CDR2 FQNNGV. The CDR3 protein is CASSVDRGLSYNEQFF. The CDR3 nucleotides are TGTGCCAGCAGCGTCGACAGGGGCCTATCCTACAATGAGCAGTTCTTC.

The CDR3 protein is CASSGNRGPTGELFF. The CDR3 DNA sequence: TGTGCCAGCAGCGGCAACAGGGGACCCACCGGGGAGCTGTTTTTT. The gene calls are TRBV9 and TRBJ2-2, with 7 bases that match TRBD1. The CDR3 is made up of 15 amino acids. The V gene's germline CDR1 is SGDLS and CDR2 YYNGEE. V lost 3 bases, J lost 4 bases, and 6 bases stayed unmatched. The variable domain in full, completed from reference TRBV9 and TRBJ2-2, reads DSGVTQTPKHLITATGQRVTLRCSPRSGDLSVYWYQQSLDQGLQFLIQYYNGEERAKGNILERFSAQQFPDLHSELNLSSLELGDSALYFCASSGNRGPTGELFFGEGSRLTVL.

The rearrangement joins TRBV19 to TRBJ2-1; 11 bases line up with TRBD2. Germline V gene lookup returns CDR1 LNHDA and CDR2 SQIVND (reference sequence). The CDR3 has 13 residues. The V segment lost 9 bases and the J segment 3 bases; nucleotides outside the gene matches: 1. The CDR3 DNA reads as TGTGCCAGCGGGACTAGCGGCTACAATGAGCAGTTCTTC. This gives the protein CASGTSGYNEQFF.

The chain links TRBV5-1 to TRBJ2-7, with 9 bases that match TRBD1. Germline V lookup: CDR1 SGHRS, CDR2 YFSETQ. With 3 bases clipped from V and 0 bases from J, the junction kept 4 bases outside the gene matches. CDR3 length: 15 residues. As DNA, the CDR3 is TGCGCCAGCAGCTCACAGGGGGCCCCCTCCTACGAGCAGTACTTC. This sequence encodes CASSSQGAPSYEQYF.

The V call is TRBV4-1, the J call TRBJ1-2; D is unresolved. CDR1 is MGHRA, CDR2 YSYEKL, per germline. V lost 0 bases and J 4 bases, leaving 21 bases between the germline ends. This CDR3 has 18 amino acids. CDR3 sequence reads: CASSQERKEGRSLYGYTF. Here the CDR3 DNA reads TGCGCCAGCAGCCAAGAAAGGAAGGAAGGGAGAAGCCTCTATGGCTACACCTTC.

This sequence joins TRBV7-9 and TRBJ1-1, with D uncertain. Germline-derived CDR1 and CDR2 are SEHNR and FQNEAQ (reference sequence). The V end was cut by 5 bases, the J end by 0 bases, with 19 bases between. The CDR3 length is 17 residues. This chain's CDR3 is CASSPPSSLRMNTEAFF. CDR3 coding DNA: TGTGCCAGCAGCCCCCCCTCTTCTCTGAGAATGAACACTGAAGCTTTCTTT.

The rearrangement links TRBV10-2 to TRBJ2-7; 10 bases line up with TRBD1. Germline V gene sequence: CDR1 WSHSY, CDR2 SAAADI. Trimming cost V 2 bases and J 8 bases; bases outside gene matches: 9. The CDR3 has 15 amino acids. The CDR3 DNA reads TGCGCCAGCAGTGAGGGGGCGACAGGGGGCGCGAAGCAGTACTTC. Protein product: CASSEGATGGAKQYF.

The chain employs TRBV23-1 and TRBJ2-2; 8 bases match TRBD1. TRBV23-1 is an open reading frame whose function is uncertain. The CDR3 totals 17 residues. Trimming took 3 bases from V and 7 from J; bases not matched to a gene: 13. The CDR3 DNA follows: TGCGCCAGCAGTCACCACTCCGGGACAGGATCTTGCGGGGAGCTGTTTTTT. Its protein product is CASSHHSGTGSCGELFF.

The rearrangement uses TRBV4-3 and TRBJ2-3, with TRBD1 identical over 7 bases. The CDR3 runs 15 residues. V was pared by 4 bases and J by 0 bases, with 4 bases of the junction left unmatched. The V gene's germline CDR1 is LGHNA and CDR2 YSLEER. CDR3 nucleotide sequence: TGCGCCAGCAGCCGACAGGGTTCTAGCACAGATACGCAGTATTTT. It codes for CASSRQGSSTDTQYF.

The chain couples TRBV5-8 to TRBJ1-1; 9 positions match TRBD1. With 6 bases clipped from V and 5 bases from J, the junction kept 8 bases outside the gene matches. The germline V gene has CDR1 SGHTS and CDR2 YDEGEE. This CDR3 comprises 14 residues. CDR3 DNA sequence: TGTGCCAGCACAGCACGGACAGGGGAAACTGAAGCTTTCTTT. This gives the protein CASTARTGETEAFF.

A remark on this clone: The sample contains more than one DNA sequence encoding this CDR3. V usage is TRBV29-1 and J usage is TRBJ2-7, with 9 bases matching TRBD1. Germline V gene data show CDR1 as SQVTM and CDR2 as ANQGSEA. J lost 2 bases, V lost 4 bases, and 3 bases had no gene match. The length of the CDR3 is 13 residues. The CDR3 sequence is CSVGGQGAYEQYF. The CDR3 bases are TGCAGCGTTGGGGGACAGGGAGCCTACGAGCAGTACTTC.